Shown below are 28 T cell receptor beta chains from a single sample sequenced in a study of beta chain features in type 1 diabetes. The authors reverse transcribed all of the isolated RNA, so sequencing captured expressed TCRB transcripts. Libraries were prepared by immunoSEQ multiplex PCR; TCRdb keeps only in-frame clonotypes and omits some of them. The sample holds over 300,000 clones, 6.5% to 10% seen once. The sequenced sample consisted of central memory CD4+ T cells from blood. All receptors derive from a woman aged 18-29 years in good health.

Many counts were recorded for this clone. The chain is built from TRBV5-6 and TRBJ2-5; 9 bases map to TRBD2. From germline, CDR1 is SGHDT and CDR2 YYEEEE. Trimming removed 4 bases from V and 5 bases from J; junction bases left unmatched: 9. The CDR3 extends over 15 amino acids. The CDR3 region has the DNA TGTGCCAGCAGCACGGGACTAGCCGCTCGGGAGACCCAGTACTTC. Translating gives CASSTGLAARETQYF.

The chain employs TRBV11-2 and TRBJ1-4, with TRBD1 matching 7 bases. The CDR3 consists of 14 residues. Looked up from germline, CDR1 is SGHAT and CDR2 is FQNNGV. Trimming took 5 bases from V and 1 from J; bases not matched to a gene: 1. The CDR3 loop is CASSRQGTNEKLFF. The CDR3 bases are TGTGCCAGCAGCCGACAGGGAACTAATGAAAAACTGTTTTTT.

In this sample, this clone turned up a few times. The rearrangement links TRBV15 to TRBJ2-7; D is uncertain. V was trimmed by 1 base and J by 2 bases, leaving 12 bases between them. The V gene's germline CDR1 is LNHNV and CDR2 YYDKDF (reference sequence). The CDR3 runs 15 residues. In nucleotides, the CDR3 is TGTGCCACCAGCAGAGGGTTCGCGTTTACCTACGAGCAGTACTTC. Protein sequence: CATSRGFAFTYEQYF.

There are a few counts of this clone. This chain joins TRBV6-5 and TRBJ1-1; no clear D gene. Trimming took off 10 bases at V and 4 bases at J, with 13 bases between the two ends. Per the germline V gene, CDR1 is MNHEY and CDR2 is SVGAGI. The CDR3 is 12 amino acids. The CDR3 bases are TGTGCCACCTGGTTGTCGGGCACTGAAGCTTTCTTT. Translation: CATWLSGTEAFF.

This sequence joins TRBV7-9 and TRBJ2-5; D uncertain. Gene TRBJ2-7 matches the end of the DNA better, so the J call may be wrong. The CDR3 runs 15 residues. CDR1 is SEHNR, CDR2 FQNEAQ, per germline (reference sequence). The DNA of the CDR3 is TGTGCCAGCACCCAGCGAAGCTCAGCAGCAAACGAGCAGTACTTC. It translates to CASTQRSSAANEQYF.

CDR3 sequence: CASSLGTVGTEAFF. Here the CDR3 DNA reads TGTGCCAGCAGTCTAGGCACTGTGGGCACTGAAGCTTTCTTT. This chain connects TRBV28 to TRBJ1-1; the D is unclear. The V gene lost 5 bases and the J gene lost 4 bases, with 14 bases spanning the gap. This CDR3 has 14 amino acids. Germline V CDR1 and CDR2: MDHEN, SYDVKM. Full variable domain (rest looked up from reference TRBV28 and TRBJ1-1): DVKVTQSSRYLVKRTGEKVFLECVQDMDHENMFWYRQDPGLGLRLIYFSYDVKMKEKGDIPEGYSVSREKKERFSLILESASTNQTSMYLCASSLGTVGTEAFFGQGTRLTVV.

This clone was counted a few times. J is TRBJ2-3 and V is TRBV5-1; TRBD2 agrees at 12 bases. V was clipped by 4 bases and J by 0 bases; unmatched bases: 6. Germline V gene lookup returns CDR1 SGHRS and CDR2 YFSETQ. The CDR3 extends over 17 amino acids. CDR3 in amino acids: CASSIGTSGLSTDTQYF. CDR3 nucleotide sequence: TGCGCCAGCAGCATCGGGACTAGCGGGCTTAGCACAGATACGCAGTATTTT.

The rearrangement joins TRBV11-2 to TRBJ2-7, with D tentatively TRBD2 (5 bases). The CDR3 runs 16 residues. Deletions cut 6 bases from V and 7 bases from J, with 25 bases between. From germline, CDR1 is SGHAT and CDR2 FQNNGV. The CDR3 DNA reads TGTGCCAGCAGGCCTATCCGAGGGCGAGGGCCGGGAGAGCAGTACTTC. It codes for CASRPIRGRGPGEQYF.

J is TRBJ2-7 and V is TRBV6-5; D may match TRBD1 or TRBD2 (5 bases each). Trimming shortened V by 5 bases and J by 2 bases, and 16 bases separated the two germline ends. Germline CDR1 and CDR2: MNHEY and SVGAGI. CDR3 length equals 15 residues. The CDR3 DNA is TGTGCCAGCAGTGTAACCGGGACGAAGACCTACGAGCAGTACTTC. It codes for CASSVTGTKTYEQYF.

This clone was counted a few times. The chain joins TRBV5-1 to TRBJ2-2, with TRBD1 as a possible D gene (6 bases). This CDR3 contains 15 residues. Germline-derived CDR1 and CDR2 are SGHRS and YFSETQ. V lost 1 base to trimming and J lost 0 bases, with 7 bases between them. The CDR3 DNA reads TGCGCCAGCAGCTTGACAGGGTCGAACACCGGGGAGCTGTTTTTT. Its protein is CASSLTGSNTGELFF.

This rearrangement joins TRBV7-9 to TRBJ1-6; D is perhaps TRBD1 (6 bases). This CDR3 has 14 amino acids. Germline V CDR1 and CDR2: SEHNR, FQNEAQ (reference sequence). The germline V and J ends were trimmed by 5 bases and 4 bases, with 9 bases remaining between them. The DNA of the CDR3 is TGTGCCAGCAGCCACGGGACATATAATTCACCCCTCCACTTT. Protein product: CASSHGTYNSPLHF.

This clone turned up a few times. The chain links TRBV29-1 to TRBJ2-1; 9 nucleotides match TRBD2. This CDR3 is 13 amino acids long. The V gene end was trimmed by 6 bases and the J gene end by 7 bases; junction bases not matched to a gene: 7. Germline lookup yields CDR1 SQVTM and CDR2 ANQGSEA. The CDR3 loop reads CSVKGLAVNEQFF. The CDR3 DNA is TGCAGCGTAAAGGGACTAGCCGTAAATGAGCAGTTCTTC.

The rearrangement links TRBV2 to TRBJ2-5; D is possibly TRBD2 (6 bases). Germline V lookup: CDR1 SNHLY, CDR2 FYNNEI. CDR3 length: 14 amino acids. Trimming took off 1 base at V and 5 bases at J, with 11 bases between the two ends. In DNA form, the CDR3 reads TGTGCCAGCAGTGAAGTAGTTGGAGGGGAGACCCAGTACTTC. This codes for CASSEVVGGETQYF.

This clone was seen repeatedly, ten times or more. V and J are TRBV2 and TRBJ2-5, with a weak D call TRBD1 (5 bases). In germline, CDR1 is SNHLY, CDR2 FYNNEI. CDR3 length: 15 amino acids. Trimming pared 1 base from V and 3 bases from J, leaving 12 bases between. The CDR3 nucleotides read TGTGCCAGCAGTGAAGAATCACACAGGAAAGAGACCCAGTACTTC. This encodes CASSEESHRKETQYF.

This rearrangement joins TRBV6-7 to TRBJ2-7; 11 bases agree with TRBD1. TRBV6-7 is assigned to the ORF class and has an uncertain function. CDR3 length: 15 residues. The V gene end was trimmed by 5 bases and the J gene end by 4 bases; junction bases not matched to a gene: 7. CDR3 bases: TGTGCCAGCAGTGGGCCGGACAGGGGGCGATACGAGCAGTACTTC. Translated: CASSGPDRGRYEQYF.

This chain joins TRBV4-2 and TRBJ2-1, with 7 bases identical to TRBD1. This CDR3 contains 17 residues. The germline gives CDR1 LGHNA, CDR2 YNFKEQ. Trimming cost V 3 bases and J 4 bases; bases outside gene matches: 12. The CDR3 reads CASSQDPPGQLYNEQFF. In DNA, the CDR3 is TGTGCCAGCAGCCAGGACCCTCCGGGACAGCTTTACAATGAGCAGTTCTTC.

In its sample, this clone was seen many times. CDR3 DNA sequence: TGCGCCAGCAGCTCCTCAGGAGTTTGGGCCAACGTCCTGACTTTC. Translated, it gives CASSSSGVWANVLTF. The chain uses TRBV5-1 and TRBJ2-6; D uncertain. The CDR3 consists of 15 residues. Germline assignment: CDR1 SGHRS and CDR2 YFSETQ. The V gene lost 3 bases and the J gene lost 5 bases, with 12 bases spanning the gap.

There are a few counts of this clone. The chain recombines TRBV4-2 with TRBJ2-1; the D gene is possibly TRBD2 (6 bases). Trimming left V 4 bases short and J 4 bases short, with 14 bases between. Germline V lookup: CDR1 LGHNA, CDR2 YNFKEQ. CDR3 length: 15 residues. The CDR3 sequence: CASSLDPGAYNEQFF. CDR3 nucleotides: TGTGCCAGCAGCCTCGACCCGGGAGCTTACAATGAGCAGTTCTTC.

The chain is built from TRBV7-9 and TRBJ2-5; tentatively, D is TRBD2 (5 bases). The CDR3 runs to 16 residues. The V and J ends lost 5 bases and 3 bases respectively, with 19 bases between them. Germline CDR1 reads SEHNR; CDR2 reads FQNEAQ (reference sequence). This CDR3 is CASSQGGDGRKETQYF. The CDR3 bases are TGTGCCAGCAGCCAAGGAGGCGACGGGCGAAAAGAGACCCAGTACTTC. The entire variable domain, with the rest obtained from reference TRBV7-9 and TRBJ2-5, is as follows: DTGVSQNPRHKITKRGQNVTFRCDPISEHNRLYWYRQTLGQGPEFLTYFQNEAQLEKSRLLSDRFSAERPKGSFSTLEIQRTEQGDSAMYLCASSQGGDGRKETQYFGPGTRLLVL.

V usage is TRBV6-5 and J usage is TRBJ1-1, with D perhaps matching TRBD1 (5 bases). The V gene's germline CDR1 is MNHEY and CDR2 SVGAGI. The CDR3 length is 15 residues. Trimming cost V 2 bases and J 1 base, with 11 bases left between them. CDR3 amino acids: CASSYRGTSNTEAFF. The DNA of the CDR3 is TGTGCCAGCAGTTACCGGGGGACTTCGAACACTGAAGCTTTCTTT.

This clone has a handful of counts. The junction departs from germline at one end; a sequencing error may be responsible. The chain recombines TRBV5-5 with TRBJ1-1, with D possibly matching TRBD1 (5 bases). Germline-derived CDR1 and CDR2 are SGHKS and YYEKEE (reference sequence). The CDR3 has 16 amino acids. For the CDR3, the DNA is TGCGCCAGCAGCCGCTCGCTAGACAGAATGAACACTGAAGCTTTCTTT. This codes for CASSRSLDRMNTEAFF.

This clone was detected only a few times. The chain joins TRBV7-2 to TRBJ2-5; D possibly corresponds to TRBD1 (5 bases). The CDR3 has 14 residues. V lost 4 bases, J lost 7 bases, and 16 bases lay in between. Germline V gene data show CDR1 as SGHTA and CDR2 as FQGNSA. The CDR3 loop reads CASSSIGAGGTQYF. The CDR3 nucleotides are TGTGCCAGCAGCTCCATAGGGGCCGGCGGGACCCAGTACTTC. The whole variable domain, remainder taken from reference TRBV7-2 and TRBJ2-5, is GAGVSQSPSNKVTEKGKDVELRCDPISGHTALYWYRQSLGQGLEFLIYFQGNSAPDKSGLPSDRFSAERTGGSVSTLTIQRTQQEDSAVYLCASSSIGAGGTQYFGPGTRLLVL.

This clone was counted a few times. The chain joins TRBV7-9 to TRBJ2-3, with TRBD2 matching over 8 bases. The germline CDR1 and CDR2 sequences are SEHNR and FQNEAQ (reference sequence). V was pared by 8 bases and J by 1 base, with 2 bases of the junction left unmatched. This CDR3 region has 13 residues. Here the CDR3 reads CASLLAGTDTQYF. The CDR3 DNA reads TGTGCCAGCTTACTAGCGGGCACAGATACGCAGTATTTT.

This clone came up a few times. The DNA of the CDR3 is TGTGCCAGCAGCCCCCGGACTAGCGGATACAATGAGCAGTTCTTC. This sequence encodes CASSPRTSGYNEQFF. The rearrangement joins TRBV4-2 to TRBJ2-1, with 10 bases lining up with TRBD2. This CDR3 comprises 15 residues. Trimming removed 4 bases from V and 4 bases from J; junction bases left unmatched: 4. Germline assignment: CDR1 LGHNA and CDR2 YNFKEQ.

This chain links TRBV5-4 with TRBJ2-2, with D maybe TRBD2 (5 bases). The CDR3 runs to 13 residues. Per the germline V gene, CDR1 is SGHNT and CDR2 is YYREEE (reference sequence). Trimming removed 4 bases from V and 8 bases from J, with 12 bases in between. CDR3 sequence reads: CASSGSVEGELFF. The CDR3 DNA sequence: TGTGCCAGCAGCGGTAGCGTTGAAGGGGAGCTGTTTTTT.

Turning to this clone: The same CDR3 is also encoded by other DNA sequences in this sample. V gene TRBV18 combines with J gene TRBJ1-2; D gene unclear. The V and J ends lost 2 bases and 1 base respectively, with 5 bases between them. The germline V gene has CDR1 KGHSH and CDR2 LQKENI. This CDR3 has 13 residues. The chain's CDR3 is CASSPNSNYGYTF. CDR3 coding DNA: TGTGCCAGCTCACCAAACAGTAACTATGGCTACACCTTC.

CDR3 nucleotides: TGCGCCAGCAGCCAAGATAAGGCGGGAGCTACCAAAAACATTCAGTACTTC. Encoded protein: CASSQDKAGATKNIQYF. The chain links TRBV4-3 to TRBJ2-4; 7 bases align to TRBD2. This CDR3 contains 17 residues. After removal of 0 bases from V and 2 bases from J, the junction contained 7 bases not matched to a gene. Germline V lookup: CDR1 LGHNA, CDR2 YSLEER.

The chain carries TRBV6-5 and TRBJ1-4; TRBD1 is a possible D gene (5 bases). Trimming removed 4 bases from V and 10 bases from J, with 16 bases in between. Germline CDR1 reads MNHEY; CDR2 reads SVGAGI. The CDR3 has 14 residues. The chain's CDR3 is CASSSTANGGKLFF. DNA for the CDR3: TGTGCCAGCAGTTCGACAGCAAATGGAGGAAAACTGTTTTTT.